What follows are 21 T cell receptor beta chains derived from one specimen sequenced in a study of blood T cells in healthy people across ages. Primed by a sample-barcoded 5' primer and a J-beta primer mix, a second PCR proceeded for about 6 to 12 cycles. Via MiXCR, TCRdb re-called the 5' RACE reads, giving one row per CDR3 protein. Of 850,000 or so distinct CDR3 sequences detected, 29% appear once; the ten largest clones hold 15% to 20%. The specimen was blood. The receptors stem from a woman of 80 years or more in good health.

Of note for this clonotype: A much more abundant neighbour one base away suggests this may be a read error. The rearrangement uses TRBV7-9 and TRBJ2-4; the D is unclear. Germline V gene lookup returns CDR1 SEHNR and CDR2 FQNEAQ (reference sequence). V was trimmed by 1 base and J by 3 bases, leaving 13 bases between them. This CDR3 contains 16 residues. The DNA of the CDR3 is TGTGCCAGCAGCTTAGAGGGCAGCGTAGTCAAAAACATTCAGTACTTC. Amino acid sequence: CASSLEGSVVKNIQYF.

This chain links TRBV20-1 with TRBJ2-2; TRBD2 agrees at 11 bases. J gave up 4 bases and V 2 bases, and 3 bases lay outside the gene matches. Germline V CDR1 and CDR2: DFQATT, SNEGSKA (reference sequence). This CDR3 spans 15 amino acids. In DNA, the CDR3 is TGCAGTGCTAGAAAAGGGACTAGCGGCACCGGGGAGCTGTTTTTT. This sequence encodes CSARKGTSGTGELFF.

This clonotype occurred many times. The V call is TRBV6-2 or TRBV6-3, the J call TRBJ1-2; D gene unclear. Trimming took 2 bases from V and 3 from J, leaving 13 bases between them. The CDR3 runs 15 residues. The germline V gene has CDR1 MNHEY and CDR2 SVGEGT. Here the CDR3 DNA reads TGTGCCAGCAGTTACGTTGAAGGGTCGGACTATGGCTACACCTTC. This codes for CASSYVEGSDYGYTF.

To note about this clonotype: The CDR3 ends on some other residue instead of the conserved phenylalanine or tryptophan, so this is likely a read error. The V call is TRBV6-2 or TRBV6-3, the J call TRBJ1-1, with D possibly being TRBD1 (5 bases). V was clipped by 5 bases and J by 1 base, with 11 bases between them. The length of the CDR3 is 14 residues. Germline loops: CDR1 MNHEY, CDR2 SVGEGT. CDR3: CASSDYRTNTEAFL. The CDR3 bases are TGTGCCAGCAGTGACTACAGGACGAACACTGAAGCTTTCTTG.

The chain joins TRBV4-3 to TRBJ1-1; the D gene is possibly TRBD1 (5 bases). Germline values: CDR1 LGHNA, CDR2 YSLEER. V gave up 0 bases and J gave up 1 base, with 18 bases separating them. The CDR3 sequence is 18 residues long. CDR3: CASSQDRPGLVANTEAFF. CDR3 nucleotides: TGCGCCAGCAGCCAAGATAGGCCAGGGTTGGTTGCGAACACTGAAGCTTTCTTT.

In regard to this clonotype: A clone one base away is much larger, so this may be a read error. The DNA of the CDR3 is TGTGCCAGCAGTCCCGAGGGGGAGAGTAATAGATATGGCTACACCTTC. Translation gives CASSPEGESNRYGYTF. V gene TRBV12-3 or TRBV12-4 combines with J gene TRBJ1-2; D is perhaps TRBD1 (6 bases). With 5 bases removed from V and 5 bases from J, the gap between germline ends came to 21 bases. The CDR3 runs to 16 residues.

Details on this clonotype: This may arise from a read error, as a much more abundant clone is one base away. The chain uses TRBV10-3 and TRBJ2-5; 7 bases are a match to TRBD1. Looked up from germline, CDR1 is ENHRY and CDR2 is SYGVKD. The CDR3 length is 14 residues. J gave up 11 bases and V 5 bases, and 14 bases lay outside the gene matches. DNA of the CDR3: TGTGCCATCAGTTCCGGGACAGTCTACAATGAGCAGTACTTC. The encoded protein is CAISSGTVYNEQYF.

This clonotype came up a few times. A much larger clone is a single base away; this may be a read error. This chain joins TRBV20-1 and TRBJ2-1; 7 nucleotides line up with TRBD2. The CDR3 extends over 14 amino acids. V gave up 5 bases and J gave up 9 bases; unmatched junction bases: 13. The germline gives CDR1 DFQATT, CDR2 SNEGSKA (reference sequence). CDR3 residues: CSAPYSGGGSEQFF. The DNA for the CDR3 is TGCAGTGCTCCTTACTCTGGGGGGGGTAGTGAGCAGTTCTTC.

V gene TRBV19 combines with J gene TRBJ2-3; D possibly corresponds to TRBD1 (7 bases). Germline V gene sequence: CDR1 LNHDA, CDR2 SQIVND (reference sequence). Trimming removed 10 bases at V and 5 bases at J, with 22 bases between. This CDR3 is 15 amino acids long. CDR3 in amino acids: CATLRGRGDGDTQYF. The CDR3 nucleotides read TGTGCCACCCTGAGGGGCAGGGGGGATGGAGATACGCAGTATTTT. Combining the CDR3 with reference TRBV19 and TRBJ2-3 gives the whole variable domain DGGITQSPKYLFRKEGQNVTLSCEQNLNHDAMYWYRQDPGQGLRLIYYSQIVNDFQKGDIAEGYSVSREKKESFPLTVTSAQKNPTAFYLCATLRGRGDGDTQYFGPGTRLTVL.

A few counts support this clonotype. This sequence joins TRBV29-1 and TRBJ1-5; 7 positions agree with TRBD1. Trimming removed 4 bases from V and 4 bases from J; junction bases left unmatched: 10. Germline values: CDR1 SQVTM, CDR2 ANQGSEA. CDR3 length: 15 amino acids. CDR3 in amino acids: CSVVLTGVANQPQHF. Here the CDR3 DNA reads TGCAGCGTTGTTCTCACAGGGGTGGCTAATCAGCCCCAGCATTTT.

This clonotype was seen many times. V and J are TRBV9 and TRBJ2-1, with TRBD2 identical over 9 bases. CDR1 is SGDLS and CDR2 is YYNGEE in the germline V gene. The CDR3 is made up of 18 amino acids. V gave up 4 bases and J gave up 8 bases; unmatched junction bases: 19. This chain's CDR3 is CASSPLARGGHSGDEQFF. CDR3 DNA sequence: TGTGCCAGCAGCCCCTTAGCGCGGGGGGGCCATTCCGGCGATGAGCAGTTCTTC.

This chain joins TRBV20-1 and TRBJ2-7; TRBD2 matches at 13 bases. Germline trimming cut 0 bases from V and 5 bases from J; bases unmatched to any gene: 7. The CDR3 has 16 amino acids. Per germline, CDR1 DFQATT and CDR2 SNEGSKA (reference sequence). The CDR3 sequence is CSARDPGTSGNNEQYF. As DNA, the CDR3 is TGCAGTGCTAGAGACCCCGGGACTAGCGGGAACAACGAGCAGTACTTC.

This clonotype was seen a handful of times. This chain connects TRBV20-1 to TRBJ2-5, with TRBD2 identical over 9 bases. The length of the CDR3 is 15 residues. Trimming cost V 5 bases and J 1 base; bases outside gene matches: 8. Germline CDR1 and CDR2: DFQATT and SNEGSKA (reference sequence). The DNA for the CDR3 is TGCAGTGCTCCTCACAGAGCGGGGGGCCAAGAGACCCAGTACTTC. It specifies CSAPHRAGGQETQYF.

The chain carries TRBV6-5 and TRBJ2-7, with D perhaps TRBD1 (5 bases). V lost 7 bases and J 5 bases, leaving 18 bases between the germline ends. Germline assignment: CDR1 MNHEY and CDR2 SVGAGI. The CDR3 spans 14 residues. Here the CDR3 reads CASKLTVSAHEQYF. The CDR3 DNA reads TGTGCCAGCAAGTTGACAGTCTCAGCCCACGAGCAGTACTTC.

A note on this clonotype: A read error may be the cause here, since a much bigger clone is one base away. This sequence joins TRBV9 and TRBJ2-3; 10 bases line up with TRBD2. Per the germline V gene, CDR1 is SGDLS and CDR2 is YYNGEE. This CDR3 contains 16 residues. V was clipped by 3 bases and J by 4 bases; unmatched bases: 8. The CDR3 DNA reads TGTGCCAGCAGCGAATTAGCGGGGGGTGGAGCAGATACGCAGTATTTT. Translation gives CASSELAGGGADTQYF.

Many counts were recorded for this clonotype. CDR3 protein: CASSLAGGYSGANVLTF. Written as DNA, the CDR3 is TGTGCCAGCAGTTTGGCAGGGGGCTACTCTGGGGCCAACGTCCTGACTTTC. This chain links TRBV12-3 or TRBV12-4 with TRBJ2-6, with 8 bases identical to TRBD1. This CDR3 region has 17 residues. V was clipped by 3 bases and J by 0 bases; unmatched bases: 4.

Comment on this clonotype: Compared with germline, one end of the junction differs, possibly owing to a read error. V is TRBV20-1 and J is TRBJ2-5; 8 nucleotides agree with TRBD2. The J call is in doubt because the DNA end fits TRBJ2-7 better. Germline V gives CDR1 DFQATT, CDR2 SNEGSKA (reference sequence). The CDR3 has 15 residues. The CDR3 DNA is TGTAATACTAGAGCAAGCGGGGGAAAAGTCTACGAGCAGTACTTC. Translation gives CNTRASGGKVYEQYF.

Concerning this clonotype: This sequence may be a read error, since a much larger clone differs from it by one base. The chain combines TRBV20-1 with TRBJ1-5; D might be TRBD1 (5 bases). Trimming stripped 6 bases from V and 6 bases from J, with 24 bases between. The CDR3 has 16 residues. Germline loops: CDR1 DFQATT, CDR2 SNEGSKA (reference sequence). This CDR3 reads CSASDTAGRGSQPQHF. For the CDR3, the DNA is TGCAGTGCGAGCGATACTGCAGGGCGTGGGAGTCAGCCCCAGCATTTT.

About this clonotype: A much larger clone differs by one base, so this may be a read error. The chain uses TRBV11-2 and TRBJ2-5; D is perhaps TRBD2 (6 bases). Germline V lookup: CDR1 SGHAT, CDR2 FQNNGV. The CDR3 has 14 amino acids. The V and J ends lost 5 bases and 10 bases respectively, with 20 bases between them. CDR3 sequence reads: CASSLQTGVKIQYF. CDR3 coding DNA: TGTGCCAGCAGCCTACAGACGGGGGTAAAGATCCAGTACTTC.

The rearrangement joins TRBV28 to TRBJ2-7; 10 nucleotides line up with TRBD1. The CDR3 is 15 amino acids. Unmatched junction bases numbered 12, after V lost 6 bases and J lost 7 bases. Germline lookup yields CDR1 MDHEN and CDR2 SYDVKM. Here the CDR3 reads CASRKGQGPYNEQYF. The CDR3 nucleotides read TGTGCCAGCAGAAAGGGACAGGGGCCGTACAATGAGCAGTACTTC.

In its sample, this clonotype was seen many times. The chain combines TRBV6-2 or TRBV6-3 with TRBJ2-7; perhaps TRBD2 as D (6 bases). The CDR3 totals 18 residues. Looked up from germline, CDR1 is MNHEY and CDR2 is SVGEGT. V shed 0 bases and J shed 1 base, with 19 bases lying between them. The CDR3: CASSYSYASGGDSYEQYF. The CDR3 region has the DNA TGTGCCAGCAGTTACTCGTATGCAAGCGGCGGGGATTCCTACGAGCAGTACTTC.